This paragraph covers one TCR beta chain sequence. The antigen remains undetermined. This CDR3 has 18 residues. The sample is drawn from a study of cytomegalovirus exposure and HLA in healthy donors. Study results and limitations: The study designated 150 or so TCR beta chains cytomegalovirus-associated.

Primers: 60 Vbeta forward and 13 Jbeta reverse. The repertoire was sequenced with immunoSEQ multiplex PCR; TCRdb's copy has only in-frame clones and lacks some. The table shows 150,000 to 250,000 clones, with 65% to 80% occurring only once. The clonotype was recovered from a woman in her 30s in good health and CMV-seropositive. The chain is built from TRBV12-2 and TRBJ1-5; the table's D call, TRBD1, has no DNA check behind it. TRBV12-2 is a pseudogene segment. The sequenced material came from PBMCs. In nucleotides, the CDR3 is TGTGCAAGTCGCTTCGAGACAGGGGGCTTCTTTAGACATCAGCCCCAGCATTTT. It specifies CASRFETGGFFRHQPQHF.